What follows are 13 T cell receptor beta chains derived from one specimen sequenced in a study of blood T cell repertoires in COVID-19. The method was immunoSEQ multiplex PCR; TCRdb's version includes in-frame clones alone and lacks a portion of them. Of some 30,000 clones listed, roughly 90% were seen once; the top ten hold less than 2%. The source material was peripheral blood. Source of these receptors: a man aged 45-65 years with active or convalescent COVID-19.

V and J are TRBV5-5 and TRBJ2-3; 7 bases fit TRBD2. V was clipped by 4 bases and J by 3 bases; unmatched bases: 5. The CDR3 is 14 residues long. The germline CDR1 and CDR2 sequences are SGHKS and YYEKEE (reference sequence). The DNA of the CDR3 is TGTGCCAGCAGCCGGACTAGTCCTACAGATACGCAGTATTTT. Encoded protein: CASSRTSPTDTQYF.

This chain joins TRBV5-1 and TRBJ2-5; 8 nucleotides match TRBD2. The V segment lost 4 bases and the J segment 5 bases; nucleotides outside the gene matches: 7. This CDR3 is 14 amino acids long. From germline, CDR1 is SGHRS and CDR2 YFSETQ. CDR3: CASSVLAARETQYF. The CDR3 region has the DNA TGCGCCAGCAGCGTACTAGCGGCCAGGGAGACCCAGTACTTC.

This chain links TRBV7-2 with TRBJ2-7; 8 bases fit TRBD2. The CDR3 is 12 residues long. Germline V gene lookup returns CDR1 SGHTA and CDR2 FQGNSA. Trimming cost V 1 base and J 9 bases; bases outside gene matches: 2. Written as DNA, the CDR3 is TGTGCCAGCAGCTTAGTAGGACTAGCGCAGTACTTC. Protein product: CASSLVGLAQYF. Looking up the rest from reference TRBV7-2 and TRBJ2-7 gives the full variable domain: GAGVSQSPSNKVTEKGKDVELRCDPISGHTALYWYRQSLGQGLEFLIYFQGNSAPDKSGLPSDRFSAERTGGSVSTLTIQRTQQEDSAVYLCASSLVGLAQYFGPGTRLTVT.

This clone was seen a single time. The chain employs TRBV18 and TRBJ2-1, with D possibly matching TRBD1 (6 bases). The V gene lost 3 bases and the J gene lost 0 bases, with 24 bases spanning the gap. Looked up from germline, CDR1 is KGHSH and CDR2 is LQKENI. CDR3 length: 20 residues. CDR3 bases: TGTGCCAGCTCACCCTCCCGGGACACCCAGGGCCGGAGCTCCTACAATGAGCAGTTCTTC. This translates into CASSPSRDTQGRSSYNEQFF.

V gene TRBV18 combines with J gene TRBJ2-3; perhaps TRBD2 as D (5 bases). Deletions cut 0 bases from V and 1 base from J, with 14 bases between. This CDR3 region has 17 residues. In germline, CDR1 is KGHSH, CDR2 LQKENI. CDR3 DNA sequence: TGTGCCAGCTCACCACCAGTGGCAGGAGGTCGCACAGATACGCAGTATTTT. This encodes CASSPPVAGGRTDTQYF.

This chain uses TRBV4-1 with TRBJ2-2; perhaps TRBD1 as D (5 bases). This CDR3 region has 14 residues. With 2 bases removed from V and 2 bases from J, the gap between germline ends came to 6 bases. The germline gives CDR1 MGHRA, CDR2 YSYEKL. This chain's CDR3 is CASSQRTNTGELFF. The CDR3 DNA sequence: TGCGCCAGCAGCCAAAGGACAAACACCGGGGAGCTGTTTTTT.

V gene TRBV30 combines with J gene TRBJ1-1, with D maybe TRBD1 (5 bases). The germline V gene encodes CDR1 GTSNPN and CDR2 SVGIG (reference sequence). V was pared by 1 base and J by 11 bases, with 20 bases between. The CDR3 totals 14 residues. CDR3 in DNA: TGTGCCTGGAGTGACCTGGGACTTCATCTAATGGCTTTCTTT. Translated: CAWSDLGLHLMAFF.

The chain joins TRBV11-2 to TRBJ2-6, with D unclear. Trimming left V 6 bases short and J 0 bases short, with 3 bases between. This CDR3 is 13 amino acids long. Germline V CDR1 and CDR2: SGHAT, FQNNGV. The CDR3 here is CASSHSGANVLTF. CDR3 DNA: TGTGCCAGCAGTCACTCTGGGGCCAACGTCCTGACTTTC.

By share, this clone counts as medium-sized. This chain connects TRBV5-4 to TRBJ1-2; D is perhaps TRBD1 (6 bases). V was shortened by 2 bases and J by 5 bases, with 13 bases between the two germline ends. Germline V lookup: CDR1 SGHNT, CDR2 YYREEE (reference sequence). The CDR3 contains 14 residues. The CDR3 region is CASSFPRGRYGYTF. The CDR3 DNA follows: TGTGCCAGCAGCTTTCCCAGGGGAAGGTATGGCTACACCTTC.

The rearrangement joins TRBV19 to TRBJ1-6; possibly TRBD1 for D (6 bases). The V end lost 3 bases, the J end lost 10 bases, and 13 bases lay between the germline ends. The CDR3 is 14 amino acids. CDR1 is LNHDA and CDR2 is SQIVND in the germline V gene (reference sequence). CDR3 DNA sequence: TGTGCCAGTAGTATTCAGGGGCGGAGGTCACCCCTCCACTTT. Its translation is CASSIQGRRSPLHF.

The rearrangement joins TRBV7-9 to TRBJ1-3; D not resolved. Germline V CDR1 and CDR2: SEHNR, FQNEAQ (reference sequence). Trimming stripped 2 bases from V and 4 bases from J, with 6 bases between. CDR3 length: 13 amino acids. The CDR3 DNA reads as TGTGCCAGCAGCTTAAATTCAGGAAACACCATATATTTT. It is translated as CASSLNSGNTIYF.

Here the CDR3 reads CASSPRTGSGETQYF. DNA of the CDR3: TGTGCCAGCAGCCCCCGGACAGGGTCCGGGGAGACCCAGTACTTC. The V and J genes are TRBV11-3 and TRBJ2-5, with 8 bases that match TRBD1. This CDR3 is 15 amino acids long. The trim removed 5 bases at V and 5 bases at J, leaving 10 bases unmatched. CDR1 and CDR2 from the germline V gene are SGHNT and YENEEA.

The V gene is TRBV5-1, the J gene TRBJ1-2; 7 bases map to TRBD1. CDR1 is SGHRS and CDR2 is YFSETQ in the germline V gene. The V gene end was trimmed by 3 bases and the J gene end by 2 bases; junction bases not matched to a gene: 4. The CDR3 covers 14 residues. The CDR3: CASSYSTGNYGYTF. The DNA for the CDR3 is TGCGCCAGCAGCTACTCGACAGGGAACTATGGCTACACCTTC.